These 30 T cell receptor beta chains were all obtained from the same sample, sequenced in a study of regulatory T cells in long-lasting Graves disease. Time point given: newly diagnosed GD, antithyroid drugs for less than 3 months. There was RNA extracted from PBMCs, and the TCR library was made from it. CDR3 regions were amplified by Arm-PCR using iRepertoire HTBI primers to build TCR beta libraries. TCRdb ran MiXCR on the multiplex PCR reads and lists one entry per CDR3 protein. The sample holds some 350,000 distinct CDR3 sequences, about a sixth seen once. Separately, the same data were catalogued under a study of T cells in Graves' hyperthyroidism and ophthalmopathy.

The sequencing here drew on peripheral blood mononuclear cells (PBMCs), taken at new diagnosis, from a patient treated with antithyroid drugs. These receptors came from a woman between 18 and 30 years old with Graves disease.

This clonotype has a count of ten or more. The chain joins TRBV28 to TRBJ2-4; 7 positions match TRBD1. Germline CDR1 reads MDHEN; CDR2 reads SYDVKM. V lost 8 bases to trimming and J lost 3 bases; unmatched junction nucleotides: 4. CDR3 length: 13 residues. CDR3 residues: CASEGQHKNIQYF. CDR3 DNA sequence: TGTGCCAGCGAGGGACAGCACAAAAACATTCAGTACTTC.

Concerning this clonotype: The junction and the germline gene differ at one end; a read error may be behind it. V gene TRBV11-2 combines with J gene TRBJ2-1; tentatively, D is TRBD1 or TRBD2 (5 bases each). CDR3 length equals 16 residues. Germline values: CDR1 SGHAT, CDR2 FQNNGV. Written as DNA, the CDR3 is TGTGCCAGCAGCTTAGAGGGGACGTCGCTATACAGTGAGCAGTTCTTC. Its translation is CASSLEGTSLYSEQFF.

This clonotype was observed at least ten times. This chain connects TRBV20-1 to TRBJ2-7; the D is unclear. The V gene's germline CDR1 is DFQATT and CDR2 SNEGSKA (reference sequence). This CDR3 spans 12 amino acids. The V end lost 3 bases, the J end lost 2 bases, and 8 bases lay between the germline ends. The CDR3 region has the DNA TGCAGTGCTAGTTACGCAACCTACGAGCAGTACTTC. Translating gives CSASYATYEQYF.

The chain links TRBV19 to TRBJ2-3, with D perhaps TRBD1 or TRBD2 (6 bases each). The CDR3 extends over 13 amino acids. From germline, CDR1 is LNHDA and CDR2 SQIVND (reference sequence). CDR3 in DNA: TGTGCGGGGGGCCCCGGCGGCACAGATACGCAGTATTTT. Its translation: CAGGPGGTDTQYF.

CDR3 amino acids: CASSQGGGLGTYNEQFF. CDR3 coding DNA: TGCGCCAGCAGCCAAGGAGGGGGACTAGGGACCTACAATGAGCAGTTCTTC. The rearrangement links TRBV4-1 to TRBJ2-1, with 8 bases identical to TRBD2. The CDR3 is 17 amino acids. V trimming: 1 base; J trimming: 2 bases; junction bases outside the gene matches: 7. Germline lookup yields CDR1 MGHRA and CDR2 YSYEKL.

This clonotype has more than one count but fewer than ten. The genes are TRBV9 and TRBJ1-5; TRBD1 aligns across 7 bases. Germline CDR1 SGDLS, CDR2 YYNGEE. The CDR3 is 15 amino acids. V lost 4 bases and J lost 3; bases outside the gene matches: 7. The CDR3 sequence is CASSPSTGPNQPQHF. CDR3 sequence (DNA): TGTGCCAGCAGCCCATCGACAGGGCCCAATCAGCCCCAGCATTTT.

The rearrangement uses TRBV30 and TRBJ2-1; D is perhaps TRBD1 or TRBD2 (5 bases each). V was trimmed by 2 bases and J by 0 bases, leaving 8 bases between them. Germline CDR1 and CDR2: GTSNPN and SVGIG (reference sequence). The CDR3 is made up of 14 amino acids. The CDR3 reads CAWSWDGSYNEQFF. For the CDR3, the DNA is TGTGCCTGGAGTTGGGACGGCTCCTACAATGAGCAGTTCTTC.

At least ten counts were recorded for this clonotype. A junction boundary mismatches the germline segment, possibly from a read error. The rearrangement joins TRBV28 to TRBJ1-4; TRBD1 might be the D (5 bases). Germline lookup yields CDR1 MDHEN and CDR2 SYDVKM. This CDR3 has 13 residues. The chain's CDR3 is CASSGVLSEKLFF. The CDR3 DNA sequence: TGCGCCTCTTCGGGGGTATTGAGTGAAAAACTGTTTTTT.

The V and J genes are TRBV28 and TRBJ1-2, with 8 nucleotides matching TRBD1. CDR3 length: 16 residues. CDR1 is MDHEN and CDR2 is SYDVKM in the germline V gene. V was pared by 7 bases and J by 0 bases, with 10 bases of the junction left unmatched. CDR3: CASTKWTGQANYGYTF. In nucleotides, the CDR3 is TGTGCCAGCACCAAGTGGACAGGGCAAGCTAACTATGGCTACACCTTC.

In its sample, this clonotype was seen a few times. This chain uses TRBV5-1 with TRBJ2-3; D gene ambiguous. The CDR3 extends over 14 amino acids. The germline gives CDR1 SGHRS, CDR2 YFSETQ. V dropped 5 bases and J dropped 0 bases, with 10 bases sitting between them. This CDR3 reads CASSREPSTDTQYF. The CDR3 DNA follows: TGCGCCAGCAGTCGAGAGCCGAGCACAGATACGCAGTATTTT. Variable domain in full (rest from reference TRBV5-1 and TRBJ2-3): KAGVTQTPRYLIKTRGQQVTLSCSPISGHRSVSWYQQTPGQGLQFLFEYFSETQRNKGNFPGRFSGRQFSNSRSEMNVSTLELGDSALYLCASSREPSTDTQYFGPGTRLTVL.

This clonotype was counted ten times or more. V and J are TRBV2 and TRBJ2-7; unclear D gene. The CDR3 contains 15 residues. Trimming left V 1 base short and J 2 bases short, with 12 bases between. In germline, CDR1 is SNHLY, CDR2 FYNNEI. CDR3 region: CASSEGLIITYEQYF. CDR3 sequence (DNA): TGTGCCAGCAGTGAAGGATTGATTATAACCTACGAGCAGTACTTC.

This clonotype was counted many times. The chain employs TRBV20-1 and TRBJ2-7; perhaps TRBD2 as D (5 bases). From germline, CDR1 is DFQATT and CDR2 SNEGSKA (reference sequence). The CDR3 totals 12 residues. Trimming took 3 bases from V and 2 from J, leaving 8 bases between them. In DNA, the CDR3 is TGCAGTGCTAGGCAGCGGACCTACGAGCAGTACTTC. This codes for CSARQRTYEQYF.

In its sample, this clonotype was seen many times. The V gene is TRBV28, the J gene TRBJ2-7; 8 positions match TRBD1. Trimming took 3 bases from V and 2 from J; bases not matched to a gene: 9. CDR1 MDHEN and CDR2 SYDVKM come from the germline V gene. The CDR3 consists of 16 residues. CDR3 residues: CASSLPGWGQAYEQYF. CDR3 DNA: TGTGCCAGCAGTTTGCCAGGATGGGGACAGGCCTACGAGCAGTACTTC.

This clonotype has ten or more counts. The gene calls are TRBV7-9 and TRBJ1-1; D remains unclear. Germline loops: CDR1 SEHNR, CDR2 FQNEAQ (reference sequence). The V and J ends lost 5 bases and 0 bases respectively, with 13 bases between them. The CDR3 is made up of 15 amino acids. In nucleotides, the CDR3 is TGTGCCAGCAGCCGTTCTATGGGCATGAACACTGAAGCTTTCTTT. It codes for CASSRSMGMNTEAFF.

This clonotype was seen many times. The rearrangement uses TRBV7-8 and TRBJ2-1; maybe TRBD2 (6 bases). Trimming took 6 bases from V and 6 from J, leaving 12 bases between them. Germline lookup yields CDR1 SGHVS and CDR2 FQNEAQ. The length of the CDR3 is 13 residues. This CDR3 is CASRSSGINEQFF. The CDR3 DNA reads as TGTGCCAGCAGAAGTAGCGGAATCAATGAGCAGTTCTTC.

On this clonotype itself: The final CDR3 position lacks the conserved phenylalanine or tryptophan, pointing to a likely read error. The genes are TRBV20-1 and TRBJ2-2; the D is unclear. There are 16 residues in the CDR3. Germline V lookup: CDR1 DFQATT, CDR2 SNEGSKA (reference sequence). Between the trimmed V and J ends, which lost 0 bases and 0 bases, there was a span of 11 bases. In DNA form, the CDR3 reads TGCAGTGCTAGAGATTCCAGTACTGCGAACACCGGGGAGCTGTTTCTT. This gives the protein CSARDSSTANTGELFL.

This clonotype has just a few counts. CDR3 nucleotides: TGTGCCAGCAGCTCAGGACGGGTAGCTATCGTTCGTGGCTACACCTTC. Translation gives CASSSGRVAIVRGYTF. This chain connects TRBV7-9 to TRBJ1-2; D unresolved. The CDR3 loop spans 16 amino acids. Deletions cut 4 bases from V and 7 bases from J, with 22 bases between. Per germline, CDR1 SEHNR and CDR2 FQNEAQ (reference sequence).

In this sample, this clonotype turned up a few times. The J gene is TRBJ2-6, the V gene TRBV5-1, with TRBD1 matching 9 bases. Germline-derived CDR1 and CDR2 are SGHRS and YFSETQ. This CDR3 contains 17 residues. V dropped 4 bases and J dropped 1; count of bases not matched to a gene: 6. Here the CDR3 reads CASSVAGTGSGANVLTF. The CDR3 DNA reads as TGCGCCAGCAGCGTAGCCGGGACAGGGTCTGGGGCCAACGTCCTGACTTTC. Together with reference TRBV5-1 and TRBJ2-6, the CDR3 gives the full variable domain: KAGVTQTPRYLIKTRGQQVTLSCSPISGHRSVSWYQQTPGQGLQFLFEYFSETQRNKGNFPGRFSGRQFSNSRSEMNVSTLELGDSALYLCASSVAGTGSGANVLTFGAGSRLTVL.

This clonotype was recorded at least ten times. This chain connects TRBV5-1 to TRBJ2-7; D remains ambiguous. CDR1 and CDR2 from the germline V gene are SGHRS and YFSETQ. This CDR3 spans 14 amino acids. Trimming left V 4 bases short and J 3 bases short, with 14 bases between. The CDR3 region is CASSLARRSYEQYF. CDR3 DNA: TGCGCCAGCAGCCTGGCGCGCAGGAGCTACGAGCAGTACTTC.

CDR3 residues: CASSSDRIYGYTF. In DNA form, the CDR3 reads TGTGCCAGCAGCTCAGACAGGATCTATGGCTACACCTTC. The J gene is TRBJ1-2, the V gene TRBV5-4; perhaps TRBD1 as D (6 bases). This CDR3 contains 13 residues. Germline V CDR1 and CDR2: SGHNT, YYREEE (reference sequence). V lost 3 bases to trimming and J lost 4 bases, with 10 bases between them. The variable domain in full, with the rest retrieved from reference TRBV5-4 and TRBJ1-2, is ETGVTQSPTHLIKTRGQQVTLRCSSQSGHNTVSWYQQALGQGPQFIFQYYREEENGRGNFPPRFSGLQFPNYSSELNVNALELDDSALYLCASSSDRIYGYTFGSGTRLTVV.

This clonotype showed up many times. The gene calls are TRBV28 and TRBJ2-2, with 7 bases identical to TRBD1. The germline gives CDR1 MDHEN, CDR2 SYDVKM. This CDR3 has 17 amino acids. J was trimmed by 4 bases and V by 2 bases; bases with no gene match: 10. The CDR3 protein is CASSLGAGTVSTGELFF. The CDR3 DNA follows: TGTGCCAGCAGTTTAGGGGCCGGGACAGTCTCCACCGGGGAGCTGTTTTTT. The full variable domain, rest sourced from reference TRBV28 and TRBJ2-2, is DVKVTQSSRYLVKRTGEKVFLECVQDMDHENMFWYRQDPGLGLRLIYFSYDVKMKEKGDIPEGYSVSREKKERFSLILESASTNQTSMYLCASSLGAGTVSTGELFFGEGSRLTVL.

This sequence joins TRBV6-1 and TRBJ1-6; tentatively, D is TRBD1 (6 bases). CDR3 size: 18 residues. Trimming pared 0 bases from V and 0 bases from J, leaving 12 bases between. CDR1 is MNHNS, CDR2 SASEGT, per germline. The CDR3 DNA sequence: TGTGCCAGCAGTGAAGCGGAGGACAGCCCCTCCTATAATTCACCCCTCCACTTT. It yields the protein CASSEAEDSPSYNSPLHF.

This clonotype was recorded many times. This rearrangement joins TRBV28 to TRBJ2-3; D uncertain. The V gene's germline CDR1 is MDHEN and CDR2 SYDVKM. CDR3 length: 15 amino acids. V lost 5 bases and J 5 bases, leaving 17 bases between the germline ends. CDR3 sequence (DNA): TGTGCCAGCAGTACTCCGATGATAGCACAAGATACGCAGTATTTT. This encodes CASSTPMIAQDTQYF. Filled out from reference TRBV28 and TRBJ2-3, the complete variable domain reads DVKVTQSSRYLVKRTGEKVFLECVQDMDHENMFWYRQDPGLGLRLIYFSYDVKMKEKGDIPEGYSVSREKKERFSLILESASTNQTSMYLCASSTPMIAQDTQYFGPGTRLTVL.

The sample holds a few counts of this clonotype. V and J are TRBV6-1 and TRBJ2-6; 7 bases line up with TRBD1. J was trimmed by 0 bases and V by 4 bases; bases with no gene match: 6. CDR1 is MNHNS, CDR2 SASEGT, per germline. This CDR3 comprises 17 residues. CDR3 protein: CASSATGTASGANVLTF. The CDR3 DNA sequence: TGTGCCAGCAGTGCTACCGGGACAGCCTCTGGGGCCAACGTCCTGACTTTC.

This clonotype was seen repeatedly, ten times or more. CDR3 sequence reads: CSAIPTVKNTEAFF. CDR3 nucleotides: TGCAGTGCCATTCCGACAGTTAAGAACACTGAAGCTTTCTTT. The rearrangement links TRBV20-1 to TRBJ1-1, with D possibly being TRBD1 (5 bases). The germline V gene has CDR1 DFQATT and CDR2 SNEGSKA (reference sequence). Trimming cost V 6 bases and J 1 base, with 15 bases left between them. The CDR3 totals 14 residues.

This clonotype has at least ten counts. This chain uses TRBV28 with TRBJ1-1, with 9 positions matching TRBD1. The CDR3 loop spans 13 amino acids. V dropped 6 bases and J dropped 7; count of bases not matched to a gene: 6. CDR1 and CDR2 from the germline V gene are MDHEN and SYDVKM. CDR3 region: CASSHRGQIEAFF. The CDR3 DNA sequence: TGTGCCAGCAGCCACAGGGGGCAGATTGAAGCTTTCTTT.

As DNA, the CDR3 is TGTGCCAGCAGCCCAGGGGGCGGGGACTATGGCTACACCTTC. Protein sequence: CASSPGGGDYGYTF. V gene TRBV7-9 combines with J gene TRBJ1-2, with 8 nucleotides matching TRBD1. Germline CDR1 reads SEHNR; CDR2 reads FQNEAQ (reference sequence). The CDR3 consists of 14 residues. After removal of 5 bases from V and 3 bases from J, the junction contained 5 bases not matched to a gene. Supplemented by reference TRBV7-9 and TRBJ1-2, the full variable domain reads DTGVSQNPRHKITKRGQNVTFRCDPISEHNRLYWYRQTLGQGPEFLTYFQNEAQLEKSRLLSDRFSAERPKGSFSTLEIQRTEQGDSAMYLCASSPGGGDYGYTFGSGTRLTVV.

This chain connects TRBV29-1 to TRBJ2-1, with no clear D. The length of the CDR3 is 14 residues. Trimming removed 3 bases at V and 0 bases at J, with 9 bases between. Germline lookup yields CDR1 SQVTM and CDR2 ANQGSEA. CDR3 amino acids: CSVEAPNSYNEQFF. DNA for the CDR3: TGCAGCGTTGAGGCTCCTAACTCCTACAATGAGCAGTTCTTC.

The table lists this clonotype with many counts. The chain employs TRBV3-1 and TRBJ1-5, with D unclear. CDR3 length equals 15 residues. Between the trimmed V and J ends, which lost 0 bases and 6 bases, there was a span of 12 bases. Germline assignment: CDR1 LGHDT and CDR2 YNNKEL (reference sequence). The CDR3 sequence is CASSQDPLGSQPQHF. The DNA for the CDR3 is TGTGCCAGCAGCCAAGATCCGCTGGGGAGTCAGCCCCAGCATTTT.

This clonotype was seen many times. This sequence joins TRBV20-1 and TRBJ2-3, with 11 bases identical to TRBD2. After removal of 6 bases from V and 6 bases from J, the junction contained 8 bases not matched to a gene. Germline V gives CDR1 DFQATT, CDR2 SNEGSKA (reference sequence). The CDR3 extends over 14 amino acids. In nucleotides, the CDR3 is TGCAGTGCCGATAGCGGGGGGGCCCGGGATACGCAGTATTTT. It encodes CSADSGGARDTQYF.